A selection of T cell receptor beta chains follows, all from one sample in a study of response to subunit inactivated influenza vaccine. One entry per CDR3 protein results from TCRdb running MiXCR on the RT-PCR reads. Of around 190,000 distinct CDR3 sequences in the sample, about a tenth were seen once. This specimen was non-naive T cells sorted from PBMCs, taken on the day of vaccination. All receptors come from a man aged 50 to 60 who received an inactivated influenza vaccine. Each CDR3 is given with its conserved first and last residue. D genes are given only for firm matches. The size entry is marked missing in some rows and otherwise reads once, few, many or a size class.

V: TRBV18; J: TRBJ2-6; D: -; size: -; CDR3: CASSRRYGSGANVLTF; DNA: TGTGCCAGCTCACGACGATACGGGTCTGGGGCCAACGTCCTGACTTTC
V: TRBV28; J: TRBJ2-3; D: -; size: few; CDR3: CASSSGFTDTQYF; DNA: TGTGCCAGCAGTTCTGGGTTTACAGATACGCAGTATTTT
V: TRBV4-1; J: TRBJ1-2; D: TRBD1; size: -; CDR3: CASSQPQGASANYGYTF; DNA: TGCGCCAGCAGCCAACCCCAGGGGGCTTCTGCTAACTATGGCTACACCTTC
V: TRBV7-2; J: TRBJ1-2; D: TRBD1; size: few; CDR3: CASSPGQVNGYTF; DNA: TGTGCCAGCAGCCCGGGACAGGTGAATGGCTACACCTTC
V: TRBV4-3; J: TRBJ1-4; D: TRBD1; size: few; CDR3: CASSEWTGVNEKLFF; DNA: TGCGCCAGCAGCGAATGGACAGGGGTAAATGAAAAACTGTTTTTT
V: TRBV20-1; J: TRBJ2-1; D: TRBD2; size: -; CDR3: CSPSYGGGVVEQFF; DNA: TGCAGTCCCTCTTACGGGGGGGGCGTCGTTGAGCAGTTCTTC
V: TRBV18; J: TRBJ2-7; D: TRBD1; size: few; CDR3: CASTTGQGYEQYF; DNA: TGTGCCAGCACGACGGGACAGGGCTACGAGCAGTACTTC
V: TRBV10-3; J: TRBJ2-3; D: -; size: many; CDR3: CAISEEDTQYF; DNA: TGTGCCATCAGTGAGGAAGATACGCAGTATTTT
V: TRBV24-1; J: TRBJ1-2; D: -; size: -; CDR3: CATSDSGLNNYGYTF; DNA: TGTGCCACCAGTGACTCCGGACTGAACAACTATGGCTACACCTTC
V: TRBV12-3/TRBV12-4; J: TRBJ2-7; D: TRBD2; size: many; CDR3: CASTRTSGGYEQYF; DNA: TGTGCCAGCACCAGGACTAGCGGAGGTTACGAGCAGTACTTC
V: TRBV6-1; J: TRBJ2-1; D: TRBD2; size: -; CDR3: CASAIAGQYNEQFF; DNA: TGTGCCAGCGCAATAGCGGGCCAGTACAATGAGCAGTTCTTC
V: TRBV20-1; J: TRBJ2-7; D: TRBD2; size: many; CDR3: CSARDFTSGSYEQYF; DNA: TGCAGTGCTAGAGATTTCACTAGCGGTTCCTACGAGCAGTACTTC
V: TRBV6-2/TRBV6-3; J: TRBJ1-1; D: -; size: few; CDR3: CASRLQGFSTEAFF; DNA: TGTGCCAGCAGACTACAGGGTTTTTCCACTGAAGCTTTCTTT
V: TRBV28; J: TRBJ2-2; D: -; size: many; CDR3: CASTYRLANTGELFF; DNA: TGTGCCAGCACCTACCGGCTAGCTAACACCGGGGAGCTGTTTTTT
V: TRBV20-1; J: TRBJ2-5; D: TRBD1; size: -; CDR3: CSAREMDRPPETQYF; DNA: TGCAGTGCTAGAGAGATGGACAGGCCCCCGGAGACCCAGTACTTC
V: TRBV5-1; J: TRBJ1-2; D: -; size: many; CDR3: CASSFGQGYGYTF; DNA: TGCGCCAGCAGCTTCGGCCAGGGCTATGGCTACACCTTC
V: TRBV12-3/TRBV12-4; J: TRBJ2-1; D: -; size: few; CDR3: CASRASGRGDEQFF; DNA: TGTGCCAGCAGGGCCTCAGGACGGGGTGATGAGCAGTTCTTC
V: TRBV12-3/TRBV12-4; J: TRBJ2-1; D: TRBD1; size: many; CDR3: CASNSITGAINNEQFF; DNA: TGTGCCAGCAACTCGATCACAGGGGCCATTAACAATGAGCAGTTCTTC
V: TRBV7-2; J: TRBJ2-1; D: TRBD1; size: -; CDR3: CASSFGPGGDEQFF; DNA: TGTGCCAGCAGCTTCGGCCCAGGGGGCGATGAGCAGTTCTTC
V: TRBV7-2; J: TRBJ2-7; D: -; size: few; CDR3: CASSLKGVSSYEQYF; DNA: TGTGCCAGCAGCTTAAAAGGCGTCAGCTCCTACGAGCAGTACTTC
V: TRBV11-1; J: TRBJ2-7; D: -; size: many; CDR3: CASSQGGGVAYEQYF; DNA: TGTGCCAGCAGCCAAGGTGGCGGGGTCGCCTACGAGCAGTACTTC
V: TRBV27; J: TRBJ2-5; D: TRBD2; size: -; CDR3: CASRGLAGLQETQYF; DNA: TGTGCCAGCAGAGGACTAGCGGGTCTCCAAGAGACCCAGTACTTC
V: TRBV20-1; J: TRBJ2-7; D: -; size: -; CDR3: CSAKGYKSSYEQYF; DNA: TGCAGTGCTAAGGGCTACAAAAGCTCCTACGAGCAGTACTTC
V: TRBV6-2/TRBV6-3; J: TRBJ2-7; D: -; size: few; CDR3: CASSYYSRTEEQYF; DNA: TGTGCCAGCAGTTACTATTCTAGGACTGAAGAGCAGTACTTC